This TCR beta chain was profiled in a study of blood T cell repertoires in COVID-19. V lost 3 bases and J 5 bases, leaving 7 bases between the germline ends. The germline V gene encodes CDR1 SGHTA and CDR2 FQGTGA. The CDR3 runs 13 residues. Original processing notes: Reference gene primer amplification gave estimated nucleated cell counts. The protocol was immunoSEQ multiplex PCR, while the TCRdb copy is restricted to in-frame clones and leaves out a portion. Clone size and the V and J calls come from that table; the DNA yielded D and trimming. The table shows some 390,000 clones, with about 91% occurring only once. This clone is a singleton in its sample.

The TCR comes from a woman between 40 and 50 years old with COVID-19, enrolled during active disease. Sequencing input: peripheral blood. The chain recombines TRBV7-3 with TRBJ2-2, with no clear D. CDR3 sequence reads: CASSFSVTGELFF. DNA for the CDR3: TGTGCCAGCAGCTTCTCGGTTACCGGGGAGCTGTTTTTT.